The 27 T cell receptor beta chains in this list originate from one sample, sequenced in a study of control samples from healthy donors and cancer patients (TCRdb year 2020). The library was prepared using the immunoSEQ multiplex PCR assay. Held by TCRdb, this immuneACCESS table contains in-frame sequences only and omits some clones. Under half of the omission traces to an unresolved V gene where checked; the cause of the rest is unknown. The sample contains under 450,000 clones, roughly 90% of them found a single time. Clones ranked in the top ten supply around 6.5% of the sample. Sequencing was performed on PBMCs. The receptors here all came from a man in his forties or fifties with head and neck cancer.

V is TRBV18 and J is TRBJ2-3; D perhaps matches TRBD1 (5 bases). There are 14 residues in the CDR3. The V end was cut by 3 bases, the J end by 2 bases, with 9 bases between. Germline V gives CDR1 KGHSH, CDR2 LQKENI. The CDR3 coding sequence is TGTGCCAGCTCACCGGGGCAGGCCACAGATACGCAGTATTTT. Translated, it gives CASSPGQATDTQYF.

The chain combines TRBV3-1 (or the pseudogene TRBV3-2) with TRBJ2-7; the D gene is possibly TRBD1 (5 bases). The CDR3 contains 14 residues. From germline, CDR1 is LGHDT and CDR2 YNNKEL (reference sequence). V was shortened by 3 bases and J by 0 bases, with 9 bases between the two germline ends. CDR3 sequence: CASSQTVNSYEQYF. As DNA, the CDR3 is TGTGCCAGCAGCCAGACAGTTAACTCCTACGAGCAGTACTTC.

The chain carries TRBV9 and TRBJ1-1, with D tentatively TRBD1 (5 bases). CDR3 length equals 11 residues. Trimming removed 5 bases from V and 9 bases from J, with 11 bases in between. Germline V CDR1 and CDR2: SGDLS, YYNGEE. The CDR3 reads CASRNQGKAFF. In DNA, the CDR3 is TGTGCCAGCAGGAACCAGGGTAAAGCTTTCTTT. The full variable domain, with the rest looked up from reference TRBV9 and TRBJ1-1, is DSGVTQTPKHLITATGQRVTLRCSPRSGDLSVYWYQQSLDQGLQFLIQYYNGEERAKGNILERFSAQQFPDLHSELNLSSLELGDSALYFCASRNQGKAFFGQGTRLTVV.

This chain joins TRBV28 and TRBJ2-7; D perhaps matches TRBD2 (7 bases). This CDR3 comprises 15 residues. V lost 0 bases and J 0 bases, leaving 9 bases between the germline ends. Germline CDR1 MDHEN, CDR2 SYDVKM. CDR3 sequence (DNA): TGTGCCAGCAGTTTATGGGGGGGGCGCTCCTACGAGCAGTACTTC. It is translated as CASSLWGGRSYEQYF.

V and J are TRBV28 and TRBJ1-3; D remains unclear. This CDR3 has 15 residues. The V end was cut by 6 bases, the J end by 0 bases, with 12 bases between. Germline values: CDR1 MDHEN, CDR2 SYDVKM. The CDR3 nucleotides read TGTGCCAGCAGAGCCCGATATTACTCTGGAAACACCATATATTTT. Translation: CASRARYYSGNTIYF.

The CDR3 sequence: CASSQGAGEAFF. CDR3 nucleotides: TGTGCCAGCAGTCAGGGAGCAGGTGAAGCTTTCTTT. V gene TRBV6-5 combines with J gene TRBJ1-1; D might be TRBD1 (5 bases). The germline V gene has CDR1 MNHEY and CDR2 SVGAGI. V was cut by 5 bases and J by 7 bases, with 11 bases left in between. The length of the CDR3 is 12 residues.

V usage is TRBV19 and J usage is TRBJ2-1; tentatively, D is TRBD2 (9 bases). V was shortened by 7 bases and J by 4 bases, with 29 bases between the two germline ends. CDR3 size: 19 residues. Germline V gives CDR1 LNHDA, CDR2 SQIVND (reference sequence). CDR3 amino acids: CASTVTGARGGRGYNEQFF. The CDR3 nucleotides are TGTGCCAGTACCGTGACAGGGGCCAGGGGCGGGAGGGGGTACAATGAGCAGTTCTTC.

The chain recombines TRBV7-2 with TRBJ1-1; 7 positions match TRBD1. The germline V gene has CDR1 SGHTA and CDR2 FQGNSA. J was trimmed by 4 bases and V by 4 bases; bases with no gene match: 9. This CDR3 contains 15 residues. The CDR3 DNA follows: TGTGCCAGCAGCTCACCTCGGACAGGACCCACTGAAGCTTTCTTT. Its translation is CASSSPRTGPTEAFF.

This clone was counted once. This chain links TRBV10-3 with TRBJ2-1; TRBD1 matches at 10 bases. The V segment lost 1 base and the J segment 7 bases; nucleotides outside the gene matches: 4. Germline V lookup: CDR1 ENHRY, CDR2 SYGVKD. The CDR3 consists of 15 residues. CDR3 bases: TGTGCCATCAGTGAGTTTCGACAGGGGGCAAATGAGCAGTTCTTC. It is translated as CAISEFRQGANEQFF.

The chain couples TRBV19 to TRBJ1-2; 9 positions agree with TRBD1. With 5 bases clipped from V and 6 bases from J, the junction kept 4 bases outside the gene matches. The CDR3 sequence is 13 residues long. From germline, CDR1 is LNHDA and CDR2 SQIVND (reference sequence). Written as DNA, the CDR3 is TGTGCCAGTAGTTGGGGGACAGGGAATGGCTACACCTTC. Residues: CASSWGTGNGYTF.

This chain uses TRBV6-5 with TRBJ1-2; D is undetermined. This CDR3 has 15 residues. Germline CDR1 is MNHEY and CDR2 is SVGAGI. V lost 0 bases to trimming and J lost 4 bases, with 12 bases between them. The CDR3 loop is CASSYSPVTSYGYTF. The CDR3 DNA reads TGTGCCAGCAGTTACTCGCCCGTCACCTCCTATGGCTACACCTTC.

This clone showed up just once. The chain uses TRBV28 and TRBJ1-1; D gene unclear. V was shortened by 5 bases and J by 6 bases, with 16 bases between the two germline ends. This CDR3 is 14 amino acids long. Germline CDR1 and CDR2: MDHEN and SYDVKM. The CDR3 DNA is TGTGCCAGCAGTCCGACTATTTCGAGCTCTGAAGCTTTCTTT. It codes for CASSPTISSSEAFF.

The chain employs TRBV2 and TRBJ1-1; TRBD1 might be the D (6 bases). V was cut by 1 base and J by 5 bases, with 14 bases left in between. CDR3 size: 15 residues. In germline, CDR1 is SNHLY, CDR2 FYNNEI. The CDR3 sequence: CASSEERGGKTEAFF. In DNA form, the CDR3 reads TGTGCCAGCAGTGAAGAGCGAGGGGGAAAGACTGAAGCTTTCTTT.

This clone was detected only once. The V and J genes are TRBV28 and TRBJ1-1; D may be TRBD1 (6 bases). The V gene lost 6 bases and the J gene lost 0 bases, with 17 bases spanning the gap. The CDR3 is 16 amino acids. The germline CDR1 and CDR2 sequences are MDHEN and SYDVKM. The CDR3: CASSFRGRRMNTEAFF. CDR3 in DNA: TGTGCCAGCAGCTTCAGGGGTCGTCGAATGAACACTGAAGCTTTCTTT.

This sequence joins TRBV4-2 and TRBJ2-2; D ambiguous. Trimming took 1 base from V and 5 from J, leaving 11 bases between them. Germline V gene lookup returns CDR1 LGHNA and CDR2 YNFKEQ. This CDR3 spans 15 amino acids. The CDR3 loop is CASSQVEVETGELFF. The CDR3 DNA follows: TGTGCCAGCAGCCAAGTAGAAGTAGAAACCGGGGAGCTGTTTTTT.

The chain has TRBV7-2 and TRBJ1-2, with 10 bases identical to TRBD1. The length of the CDR3 is 16 residues. V trimming: 2 bases; J trimming: 6 bases; junction bases outside the gene matches: 9. Germline V gene data show CDR1 as SGHTA and CDR2 as FQGNSA. Here the CDR3 reads CASSLTGTGVVDGYTF. For the CDR3, the DNA is TGTGCCAGCAGCTTAACCGGGACAGGGGTGGTAGATGGCTACACCTTC. The whole variable domain, remainder taken from reference TRBV7-2 and TRBJ1-2, is GAGVSQSPSNKVTEKGKDVELRCDPISGHTALYWYRQSLGQGLEFLIYFQGNSAPDKSGLPSDRFSAERTGGSVSTLTIQRTQQEDSAVYLCASSLTGTGVVDGYTFGSGTRLTVV.

The chain recombines TRBV15 with TRBJ1-2; D unclear. The CDR3 sequence is 13 residues long. The V end lost 5 bases, the J end lost 3 bases, and 10 bases lay between the germline ends. Per the germline V gene, CDR1 is LNHNV and CDR2 is YYDKDF (reference sequence). In nucleotides, the CDR3 is TGTGCCACCAGCCAAATCCGGGACTATGGCTACACCTTC. This sequence encodes CATSQIRDYGYTF.

The V and J genes are TRBV7-9 and TRBJ2-6; 9 bases map to TRBD1. Germline CDR1 and CDR2: SEHNR and FQNEAQ (reference sequence). The CDR3 is 17 amino acids. With V trimmed by 4 bases and J by 1 base, 5 bases remained unmatched. In DNA, the CDR3 is TGTGCCAGCAGCTCCGGGACAGGGACTTCTGGGGCCAACGTCCTGACTTTC. It codes for CASSSGTGTSGANVLTF. The full variable domain, with the rest looked up from reference TRBV7-9 and TRBJ2-6, is DTGVSQNPRHKITKRGQNVTFRCDPISEHNRLYWYRQTLGQGPEFLTYFQNEAQLEKSRLLSDRFSAERPKGSFSTLEIQRTEQGDSAMYLCASSSGTGTSGANVLTFGAGSRLTVL.

On this clone: The same CDR3 also results from other DNA sequences found in this sample. This chain connects TRBV6-5 to TRBJ2-1, with unresolved D. V was clipped by 2 bases and J by 6 bases, with 2 bases between them. Germline V gives CDR1 MNHEY, CDR2 SVGAGI. This CDR3 is 11 amino acids long. In DNA, the CDR3 is TGTGCCAGCAGTTACCTCAATGAGCAGTTCTTC. Residues: CASSYLNEQFF.

The rearrangement links TRBV7-3 to TRBJ1-1, with D perhaps TRBD1 (6 bases). CDR1 and CDR2 from the germline V gene are SGHTA and FQGTGA. V lost 9 bases, J lost 4 bases, and 18 bases lay in between. This CDR3 has 14 residues. The CDR3 DNA follows: TGTGCCAGGGCGGGAGTGCAGGGGCGCACTGAAGCTTTCTTT. It translates to CARAGVQGRTEAFF.

The V and J genes are TRBV6-1 and TRBJ2-1; 8 nucleotides line up with TRBD2. Germline V gene lookup returns CDR1 MNHNS and CDR2 SASEGT. V gave up 1 base and J gave up 2 bases; unmatched junction bases: 4. The CDR3 covers 16 residues. The DNA of the CDR3 is TGTGCCAGCAGTGAAGTAAGCGGGGGAACCTACAATGAGCAGTTCTTC. Translating it yields CASSEVSGGTYNEQFF.

The V gene is TRBV28, the J gene TRBJ1-6; D might be TRBD1 (5 bases). The germline V gene has CDR1 MDHEN and CDR2 SYDVKM. The CDR3 has 15 residues. V was clipped by 2 bases and J by 8 bases, with 13 bases between them. Written as DNA, the CDR3 is TGTGCCAGCAGTTTAATCCCGGGGCGGGATTCACCCCTCCACTTT. It translates to CASSLIPGRDSPLHF.

The J gene is TRBJ2-7, the V gene TRBV4-1; D uncertain. The CDR3 covers 15 residues. Germline loops: CDR1 MGHRA, CDR2 YSYEKL. Trimming cost V 1 base and J 2 bases, with 12 bases left between them. The CDR3 coding sequence is TGCGCCAGCAGCCAAGGACCGCTTGGACCCTACGAGCAGTACTTC. Translation: CASSQGPLGPYEQYF.

CDR3 sequence (DNA): TGTGCCAGCAGCTACCAGGGAATTTACGAGCAGTACTTC. This translates into CASSYQGIYEQYF. The chain couples TRBV5-6 to TRBJ2-7; TRBD1 is a possible D gene (5 bases). V lost 3 bases and J lost 4, with 11 bases in between. CDR3 length equals 13 residues. Germline V gene sequence: CDR1 SGHDT, CDR2 YYEEEE.

The chain recombines TRBV6-5 with TRBJ2-1, with TRBD1 matching over 7 bases. This CDR3 is built from 13 residues. The ends lost 7 bases at V and 7 bases at J; junction bases unmatched: 7. The germline V gene encodes CDR1 MNHEY and CDR2 SVGAGI. The CDR3 sequence is CASTNRGVNEQFF. The CDR3 coding sequence is TGTGCCAGCACAAACAGGGGTGTGAATGAGCAGTTCTTC.

The chain combines TRBV18 with TRBJ2-3; maybe TRBD2 (6 bases). Per germline, CDR1 KGHSH and CDR2 LQKENI. CDR3 size: 15 residues. Trimming left V 2 bases short and J 3 bases short, with 12 bases between. In DNA, the CDR3 is TGTGCCAGCTCACCAGAGACTAGAGTGACAGATACGCAGTATTTT. As protein: CASSPETRVTDTQYF.

The chain has TRBV7-8 and TRBJ1-5; D not resolved. The germline V gene has CDR1 SGHVS and CDR2 FQNEAQ. CDR3 size: 16 residues. V was trimmed by 0 bases and J by 0 bases, leaving 9 bases between them. The CDR3 region is CASSLARTYSNQPQHF. The DNA for the CDR3 is TGTGCCAGCAGCTTAGCGCGGACGTATAGCAATCAGCCCCAGCATTTT.